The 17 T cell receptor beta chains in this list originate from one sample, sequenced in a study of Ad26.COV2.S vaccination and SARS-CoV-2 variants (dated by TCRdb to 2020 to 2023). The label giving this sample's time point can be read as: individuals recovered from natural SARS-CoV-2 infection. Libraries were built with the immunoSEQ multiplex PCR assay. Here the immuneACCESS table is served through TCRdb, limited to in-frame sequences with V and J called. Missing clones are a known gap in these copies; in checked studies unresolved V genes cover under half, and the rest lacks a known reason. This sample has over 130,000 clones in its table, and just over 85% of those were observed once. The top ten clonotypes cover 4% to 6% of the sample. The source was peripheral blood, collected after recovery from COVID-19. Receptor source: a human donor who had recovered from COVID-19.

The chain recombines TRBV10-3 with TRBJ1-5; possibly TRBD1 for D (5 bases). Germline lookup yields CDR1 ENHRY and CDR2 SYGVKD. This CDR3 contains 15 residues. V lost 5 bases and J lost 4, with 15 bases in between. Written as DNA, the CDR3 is TGTGCCATCAGTTTGGGGGATAAAGGGAATCAGCCCCAGCATTTT. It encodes CAISLGDKGNQPQHF.

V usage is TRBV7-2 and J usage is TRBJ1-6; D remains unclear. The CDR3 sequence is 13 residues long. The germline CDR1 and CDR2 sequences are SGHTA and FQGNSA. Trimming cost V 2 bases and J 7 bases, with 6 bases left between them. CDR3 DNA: TGTGCCAGCAGCTTACGGGTGAATTCACCCCTCCACTTT. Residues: CASSLRVNSPLHF.

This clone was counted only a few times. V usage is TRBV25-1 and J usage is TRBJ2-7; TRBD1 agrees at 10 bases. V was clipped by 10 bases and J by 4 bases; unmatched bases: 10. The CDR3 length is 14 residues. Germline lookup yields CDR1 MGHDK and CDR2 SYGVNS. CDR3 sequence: CATSPGQGMYEQYF. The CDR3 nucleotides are TGTGCCACCTCTCCGGGACAGGGGATGTACGAGCAGTACTTC.

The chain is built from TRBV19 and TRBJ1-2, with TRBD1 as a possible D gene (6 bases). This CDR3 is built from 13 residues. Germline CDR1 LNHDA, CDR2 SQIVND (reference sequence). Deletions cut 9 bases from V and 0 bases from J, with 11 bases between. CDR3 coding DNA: TGTGCCAGCCGGGACACCACTAACTATGGCTACACCTTC. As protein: CASRDTTNYGYTF.

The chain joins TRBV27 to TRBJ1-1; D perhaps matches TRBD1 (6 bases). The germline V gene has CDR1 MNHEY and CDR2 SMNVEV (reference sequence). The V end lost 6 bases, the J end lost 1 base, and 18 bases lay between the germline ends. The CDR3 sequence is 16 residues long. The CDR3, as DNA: TGTGCCAGCAGAATCGGCGGGGGACACGCGAACACTGAAGCTTTCTTT. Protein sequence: CASRIGGGHANTEAFF.

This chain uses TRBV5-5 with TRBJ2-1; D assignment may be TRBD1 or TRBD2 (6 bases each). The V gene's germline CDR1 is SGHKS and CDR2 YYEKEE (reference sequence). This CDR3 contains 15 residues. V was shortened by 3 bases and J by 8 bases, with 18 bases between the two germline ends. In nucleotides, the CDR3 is TGTGCCAGCAGCTGGGGGGACACCTCCGGAGATGAGCAGTTCTTC. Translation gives CASSWGDTSGDEQFF.

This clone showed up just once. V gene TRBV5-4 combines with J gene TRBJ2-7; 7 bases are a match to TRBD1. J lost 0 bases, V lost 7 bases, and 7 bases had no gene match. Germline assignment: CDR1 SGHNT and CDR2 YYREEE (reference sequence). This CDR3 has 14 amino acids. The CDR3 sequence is CASRPGQSSYEQYF. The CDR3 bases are TGTGCCAGCCGGCCGGGACAGAGCTCCTACGAGCAGTACTTC.

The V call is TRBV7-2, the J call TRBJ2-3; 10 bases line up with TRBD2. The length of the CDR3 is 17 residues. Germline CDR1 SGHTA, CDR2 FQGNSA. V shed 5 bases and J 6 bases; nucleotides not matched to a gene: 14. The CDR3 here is CASSPRLAGAIGDTQYF. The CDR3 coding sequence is TGTGCCAGCAGCCCAAGGCTAGCGGGGGCCATAGGGGATACGCAGTATTTT.

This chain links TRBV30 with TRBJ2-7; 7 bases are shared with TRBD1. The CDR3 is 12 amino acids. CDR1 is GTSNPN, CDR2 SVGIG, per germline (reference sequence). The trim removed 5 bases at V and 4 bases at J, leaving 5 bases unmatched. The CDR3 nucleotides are TGTGCCTGGGACAGGGTCGATTACGAGCAGTACTTC. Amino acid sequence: CAWDRVDYEQYF.

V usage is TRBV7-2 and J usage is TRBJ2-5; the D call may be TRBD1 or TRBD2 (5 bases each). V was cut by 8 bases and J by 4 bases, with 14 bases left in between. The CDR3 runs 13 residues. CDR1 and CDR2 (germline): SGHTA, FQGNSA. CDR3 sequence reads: CASSNRDGETQYF. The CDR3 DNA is TGTGCCAGCTCCAACCGGGACGGAGAGACCCAGTACTTC.

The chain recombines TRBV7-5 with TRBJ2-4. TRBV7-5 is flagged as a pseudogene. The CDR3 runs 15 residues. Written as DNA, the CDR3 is TGTGCCAGAAGCCCCGTTCGAATGGCCAAAAACATTCAGTACTTC. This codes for CARSPVRMAKNIQYF.

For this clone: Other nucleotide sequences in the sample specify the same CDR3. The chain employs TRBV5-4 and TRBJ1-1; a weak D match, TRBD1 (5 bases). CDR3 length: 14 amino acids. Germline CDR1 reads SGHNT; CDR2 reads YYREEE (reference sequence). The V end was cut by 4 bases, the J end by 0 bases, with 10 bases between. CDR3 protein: CASSAPGLNTEAFF. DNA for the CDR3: TGTGCCAGCAGCGCCCCGGGGCTGAACACTGAAGCTTTCTTT.

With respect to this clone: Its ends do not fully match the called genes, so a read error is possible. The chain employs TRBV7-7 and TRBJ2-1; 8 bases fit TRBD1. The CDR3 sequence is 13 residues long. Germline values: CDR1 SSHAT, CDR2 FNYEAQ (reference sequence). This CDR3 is CASSPDRDNEQFF. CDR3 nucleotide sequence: TGTGCTAGCAGCCCGGACAGGGACAATGAGCAGTTCTTC. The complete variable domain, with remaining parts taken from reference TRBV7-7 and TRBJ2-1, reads GAGVSQSPRYKVTKRGQDVTLRCDPISSHATLYWYQQALGQGPEFLTYFNYEAQPDKSGLPSDRFSAERPEGSISTLTIQRTEQRDSAMYRCASSPDRDNEQFFGPGTRLTVL.

The DNA of the CDR3 is TGTGCCAGCAGTCCACCCGGCCCCTATGGCTACACCTTC. Amino acids: CASSPPGPYGYTF. The V call is TRBV28, the J call TRBJ1-2; D gene ambiguous. Germline V lookup: CDR1 MDHEN, CDR2 SYDVKM. Trimming took 5 bases from V and 4 from J, leaving 11 bases between them. The CDR3 totals 13 residues.

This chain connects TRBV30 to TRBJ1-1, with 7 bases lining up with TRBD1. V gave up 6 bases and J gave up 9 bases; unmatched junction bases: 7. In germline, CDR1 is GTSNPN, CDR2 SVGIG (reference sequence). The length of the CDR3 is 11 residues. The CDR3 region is CACQGGIQAFF. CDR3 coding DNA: TGTGCCTGCCAGGGGGGAATCCAAGCTTTCTTT.

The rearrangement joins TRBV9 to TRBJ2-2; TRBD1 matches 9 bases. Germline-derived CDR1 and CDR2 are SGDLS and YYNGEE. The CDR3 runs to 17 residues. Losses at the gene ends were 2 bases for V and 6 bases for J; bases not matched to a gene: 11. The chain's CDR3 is CASSVLSGTGRPGELFF. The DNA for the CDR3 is TGTGCCAGCAGCGTCTTATCCGGGACAGGGAGGCCCGGGGAGCTGTTTTTT.

CDR3: CASSLGGSVDEQYF. The CDR3 region has the DNA TGTGCCAGCAGTTTGGGAGGGTCGGTCGACGAGCAGTACTTC. The J gene is TRBJ2-7, the V gene TRBV28, with 7 bases lining up with TRBD2. The V and J ends lost 3 bases and 5 bases, in that order; junction bases with no gene match: 7. The CDR3 covers 14 residues. The germline CDR1 and CDR2 sequences are MDHEN and SYDVKM.